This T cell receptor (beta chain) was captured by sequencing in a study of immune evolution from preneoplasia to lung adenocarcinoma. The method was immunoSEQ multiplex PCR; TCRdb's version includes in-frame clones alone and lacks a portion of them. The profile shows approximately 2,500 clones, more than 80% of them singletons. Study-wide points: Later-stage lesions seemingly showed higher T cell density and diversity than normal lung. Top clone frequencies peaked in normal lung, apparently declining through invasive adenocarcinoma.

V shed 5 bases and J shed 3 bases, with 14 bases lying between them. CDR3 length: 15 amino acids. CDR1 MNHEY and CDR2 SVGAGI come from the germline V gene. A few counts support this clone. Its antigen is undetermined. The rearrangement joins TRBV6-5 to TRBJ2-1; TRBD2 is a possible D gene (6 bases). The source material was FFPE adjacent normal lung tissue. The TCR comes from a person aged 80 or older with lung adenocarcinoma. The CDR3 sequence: CASSPRREYYNEQFF. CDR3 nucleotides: TGTGCCAGCAGTCCGCGGCGGGAATACTACAATGAGCAGTTCTTC.